Below are 8 T cell receptor beta chains sequenced from a single sample in a study of blood T cell repertoires in COVID-19 (dated by TCRdb to the early 2020s). Library preparation was by the immunoSEQ multiplex PCR assay. Not all clones reach the TCRdb copy of this immuneACCESS table, which keeps in-frame sequences only. Checked studies attribute under half of the gap to unresolved V genes and leave the rest unexplained. Recorded for this sample are hundreds of thousands of clones; roughly 89% of them occurred a single time. The top ten clones comprise around 2.6% of the sample. The sequencing sample was made of PBMCs or T cells enriched from blood (not recorded which). The receptor source for this set is a woman under 40 with acute COVID-19.

The V and J genes are TRBV12-3 or TRBV12-4 and TRBJ1-5, with a possible D match to TRBD1 (5 bases). The CDR3 is 13 residues long. V gave up 6 bases and J gave up 4 bases, with 10 bases separating them. The DNA for the CDR3 is TGTGCCAGCAGCCCCAGGGTAAATCAGCCCCAGCATTTT. Residues: CASSPRVNQPQHF.

The rearrangement uses TRBV7-2 and TRBJ2-7; weak D call: TRBD1 (5 bases). CDR3 size: 13 residues. Germline V gene sequence: CDR1 SGHTA, CDR2 FQGNSA. V gave up 8 bases and J gave up 2 bases, with 13 bases separating them. CDR3 DNA sequence: TGTGCCAGCGGGGCTCGACTTACCTACGAGCAGTACTTC. Its translation: CASGARLTYEQYF.

The chain recombines TRBV7-2 with TRBJ2-1, with no clear D. The ends were cut back, 4 bases at V and 0 bases at J, with 10 bases in the middle. Germline assignment: CDR1 SGHTA and CDR2 FQGNSA. The CDR3 covers 15 residues. This CDR3 is CASSSNSGSYNEQFF. The CDR3 nucleotides are TGTGCCAGCAGCTCCAACAGTGGCTCCTACAATGAGCAGTTCTTC.

This rearrangement joins TRBV3-1 (or the pseudogene TRBV3-2) to TRBJ2-6; the D is unclear. CDR1 and CDR2 (germline): LGHDT, YNNKEL (reference sequence). The CDR3 spans 16 residues. V lost 1 base and J lost 2, with 9 bases in between. The CDR3 spells CASSQAASPGANVLTF. In DNA form, the CDR3 reads TGTGCCAGCAGCCAAGCAGCTAGTCCTGGGGCCAACGTCCTGACTTTC.

V is TRBV4-2 and J is TRBJ1-5; D not resolved. Germline CDR1 reads LGHNA; CDR2 reads YNFKEQ. The CDR3 sequence is 16 residues long. V was clipped by 0 bases and J by 0 bases, with 9 bases between them. As DNA, the CDR3 is TGTGCCAGCAGCCAAGAGACGGGGAATAGCAATCAGCCCCAGCATTTT. Translating gives CASSQETGNSNQPQHF.

There are a few counts of this clone. The genes are TRBV2 and TRBJ1-4; D not resolved. CDR3 length: 13 residues. Germline V lookup: CDR1 SNHLY, CDR2 FYNNEI. V was shortened by 8 bases and J by 8 bases, with 15 bases between the two germline ends. The CDR3 DNA reads as TGTGCCAGCGGACCCGAGGGTAGGGAAAAACTGTTTTTT. Translating gives CASGPEGREKLFF.

This clone was detected a few times. This chain uses TRBV5-4 with TRBJ2-7, with 9 bases that match TRBD1. CDR3 length: 14 residues. The ends lost 5 bases at V and 4 bases at J; junction bases unmatched: 7. Germline V gives CDR1 SGHNT, CDR2 YYREEE (reference sequence). The CDR3 DNA sequence: TGTGCCAGCAGTACAGGGGACAGGGCATACGAGCAGTACTTC. Its protein is CASSTGDRAYEQYF.

This chain joins TRBV2 and TRBJ1-1; 9 nucleotides line up with TRBD1. The CDR3 is made up of 15 amino acids. Germline V gives CDR1 SNHLY, CDR2 FYNNEI. V trimming: 4 bases; J trimming: 4 bases; junction bases outside the gene matches: 7. The CDR3 spells CASSGPGTGITEAFF. The DNA of the CDR3 is TGTGCCAGCAGTGGTCCCGGGACAGGGATCACTGAAGCTTTCTTT.